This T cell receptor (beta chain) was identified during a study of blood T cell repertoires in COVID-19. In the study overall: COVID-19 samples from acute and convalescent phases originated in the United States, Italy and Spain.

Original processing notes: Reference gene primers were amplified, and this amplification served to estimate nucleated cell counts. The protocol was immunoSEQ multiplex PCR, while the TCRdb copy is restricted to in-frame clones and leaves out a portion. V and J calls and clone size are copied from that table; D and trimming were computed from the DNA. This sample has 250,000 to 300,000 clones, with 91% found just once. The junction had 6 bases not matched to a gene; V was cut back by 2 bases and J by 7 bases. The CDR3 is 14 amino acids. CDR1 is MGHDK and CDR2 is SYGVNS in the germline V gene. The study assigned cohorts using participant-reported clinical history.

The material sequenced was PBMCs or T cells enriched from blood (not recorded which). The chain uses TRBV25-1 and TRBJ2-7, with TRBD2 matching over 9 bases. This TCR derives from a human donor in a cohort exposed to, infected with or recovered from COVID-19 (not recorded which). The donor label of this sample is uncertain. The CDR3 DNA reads TGTGCCAGCAGTGAAGGTAGACTAGCGGTTGAGCAGTACTTC. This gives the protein CASSEGRLAVEQYF.